Listed below are T cell receptor beta chains from one sample, sequenced in a study of T cell responses to AZD1222 COVID-19 vaccine. Only in-frame clones appear in the TCRdb table, and some are missing; sequencing was by immunoSEQ multiplex PCR. Among around 140,000 clones listed, about 91% were seen once. This specimen consisted of peripheral blood, obtained 28 days after the second AZD1222 dose. All receptors come from an adult who received the AZD1222 COVID-19 vaccine. CDR3s include the opening cysteine and the closing phenylalanine or tryptophan. The D gene is left open where the match is weak. A clone size is listed for some rows: how often the clone was seen (once, few, many), or a class if it is expanded.

clone_size	d_call	v_call	j_call	cdr3_aa	cdr3_nt
.	.	TRBV30	TRBJ1-3	CAWSGTAGNTIYF	TGTGCCTGGAGTGGCACGGCTGGAAACACCATATATTTT
.	.	TRBV6-5	TRBJ2-1	CASSYSKGNEQFF	TGTGCCAGCAGTTACTCCAAGGGCAATGAGCAGTTCTTC
.	.	TRBV9	TRBJ1-3	CASSVLEDTIYF	TGTGCCAGCAGCGTTTTAGAGGACACCATATATTTT
.	.	TRBV18	TRBJ2-2	CASSPSRNTGELFF	TGTGCCAGCTCACCATCGCGGAACACCGGGGAGCTGTTTTTT
.	.	TRBV19	TRBJ2-6	CASSVGPFSGANVLTF	TGTGCCAGTAGTGTGGGGCCCTTCTCTGGGGCCAACGTCCTGACTTTC
.	TRBD2	TRBV2	TRBJ2-3	CASRSGLAAGHTQYF	TGTGCCAGCAGGAGCGGACTAGCGGCCGGCCATACGCAGTATTTT
.	.	TRBV5-5	TRBJ1-5	CASSLISGTIYSNQPQHF	TGTGCCAGCAGCTTGATCTCCGGGACAATTTATAGCAATCAGCCCCAGCATTTT
once	TRBD2	TRBV5-1	TRBJ2-1	CASSTPLRPSGASYNEQFF	TGCGCCAGCAGCACCCCCCTTAGGCCTAGCGGGGCCTCCTACAATGAGCAGTTCTTC
.	.	TRBV30	TRBJ1-2	CAWSKQENGYTF	TGTGCCTGGAGTAAACAGGAAAATGGCTACACCTTC
few	TRBD1	TRBV6-5	TRBJ2-1	CASIPGQINNEQFF	TGTGCCAGCATCCCGGGACAGATAAACAATGAGCAGTTCTTC
.	.	TRBV3-1/TRBV3-2	TRBJ1-6	CASSQGFHSDPNSPLHF	TGTGCCAGCAGCCAAGGGTTCCACAGCGACCCTAATTCACCCCTCCACTTT
.	.	TRBV24-1	TRBJ2-1	CATSDRFVTPYNEQFF	TGTGCCACCAGTGACCGATTCGTGACACCCTACAATGAGCAGTTCTTC
.	.	TRBV30	TRBJ1-6	CAWSVGTPPLHF	TGTGCCTGGAGTGTAGGCACCCCACCCCTCCACTTT
.	TRBD2	TRBV29-1	TRBJ2-4	CSVRGGATGGIQYF	TGCAGCGTGCGGGGGGGGGCTACCGGCGGCATTCAGTACTTC
.	.	TRBV18	TRBJ2-5	CASSPPGGGQETQYF	TGTGCCAGCTCACCACCGGGAGGGGGCCAAGAGACCCAGTACTTC
.	.	TRBV10-1	TRBJ2-1	CASSVTNNEQFF	TGCGCCAGCAGTGTAACTAACAATGAGCAGTTCTTC
.	.	TRBV19	TRBJ2-1	CASSIDAGDNEQFF	TGTGCCAGTAGTATAGATGCTGGAGACAATGAGCAGTTCTTC
.	TRBD2	TRBV19	TRBJ2-1	CASRGTSGRDNEQFF	TGTGCCAGTAGGGGGACTAGCGGGAGGGACAATGAGCAGTTCTTC
.	TRBD1	TRBV11-2	TRBJ1-2	CASSAGTGGGYTF	TGTGCCAGCAGCGCCGGGACAGGGGGTGGCTACACCTTC
.	.	TRBV6-2/TRBV6-3	TRBJ2-1	CASSFGGYNEQFF	TGTGCCAGCAGTTTCGGGGGCTACAATGAGCAGTTCTTC
.	.	TRBV7-9	TRBJ2-1	CASSPNSGLEQFF	TGTGCCAGCAGCCCAAACTCGGGGTTAGAGCAGTTCTTC
.	.	TRBV19	TRBJ1-5	CATSQPYSNQPQHF	TGTGCCACTTCCCAGCCCTATAGCAATCAGCCCCAGCATTTT
.	TRBD2	TRBV11-3	TRBJ2-3	CASSGGSGKDGTQYF	TGTGCCAGCTCGGGAGGGAGTGGAAAGGATGGTACGCAGTATTTT